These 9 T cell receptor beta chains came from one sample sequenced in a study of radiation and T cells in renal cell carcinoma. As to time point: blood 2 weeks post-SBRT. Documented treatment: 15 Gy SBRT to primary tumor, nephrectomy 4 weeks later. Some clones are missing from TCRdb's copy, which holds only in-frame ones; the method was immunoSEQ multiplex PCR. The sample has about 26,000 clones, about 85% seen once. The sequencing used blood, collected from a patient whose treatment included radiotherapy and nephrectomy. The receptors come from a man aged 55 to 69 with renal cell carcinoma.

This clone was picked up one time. For the CDR3, the DNA is TGTGCCAGCACTGGGACCGCTCAAGACATTCAGTACTTC. It yields the protein CASTGTAQDIQYF. The genes are TRBV2 and TRBJ2-4; either TRBD1 or TRBD2 may supply D (5 bases each). The CDR3 covers 13 residues. Trimming removed 7 bases at V and 8 bases at J, with 15 bases between. Germline CDR1 and CDR2: SNHLY and FYNNEI.

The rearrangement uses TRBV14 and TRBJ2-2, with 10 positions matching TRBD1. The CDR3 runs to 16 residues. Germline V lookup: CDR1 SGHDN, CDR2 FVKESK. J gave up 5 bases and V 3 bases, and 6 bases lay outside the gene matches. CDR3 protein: CASSQRQGARTGELFF. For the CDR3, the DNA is TGTGCCAGCAGCCAGAGACAGGGGGCGCGAACCGGGGAGCTGTTTTTT.

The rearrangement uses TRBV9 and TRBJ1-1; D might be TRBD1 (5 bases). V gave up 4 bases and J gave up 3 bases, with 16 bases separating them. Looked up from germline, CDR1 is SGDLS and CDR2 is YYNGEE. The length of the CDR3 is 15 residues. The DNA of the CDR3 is TGTGCCAGCAGCCCGTGGGGGGATGGGTACACTGAAGCTTTCTTT. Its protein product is CASSPWGDGYTEAFF. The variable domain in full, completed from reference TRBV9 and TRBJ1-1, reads DSGVTQTPKHLITATGQRVTLRCSPRSGDLSVYWYQQSLDQGLQFLIQYYNGEERAKGNILERFSAQQFPDLHSELNLSSLELGDSALYFCASSPWGDGYTEAFFGQGTRLTVV.

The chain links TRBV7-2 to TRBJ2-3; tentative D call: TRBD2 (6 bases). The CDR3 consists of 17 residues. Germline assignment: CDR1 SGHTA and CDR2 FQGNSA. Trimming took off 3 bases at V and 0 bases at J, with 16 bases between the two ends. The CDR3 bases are TGTGCCAGCAGCTTGGAGAGCTCGAGCGGGAGCACAGATACGCAGTATTTT. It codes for CASSLESSSGSTDTQYF.

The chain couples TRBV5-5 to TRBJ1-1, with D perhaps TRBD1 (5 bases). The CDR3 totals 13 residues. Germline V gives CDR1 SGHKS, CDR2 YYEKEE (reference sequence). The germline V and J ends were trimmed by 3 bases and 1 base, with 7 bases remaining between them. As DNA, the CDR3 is TGTGCCAGCAGCTCCCAGGGGAACACTGAAGCTTTCTTT. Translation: CASSSQGNTEAFF.

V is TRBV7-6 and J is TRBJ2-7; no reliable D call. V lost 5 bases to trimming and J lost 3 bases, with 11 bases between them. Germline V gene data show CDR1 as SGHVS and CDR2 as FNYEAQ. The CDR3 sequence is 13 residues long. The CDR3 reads CASSAGPNYEQYF. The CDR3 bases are TGTGCCAGCAGCGCCGGACCTAACTACGAGCAGTACTTC.

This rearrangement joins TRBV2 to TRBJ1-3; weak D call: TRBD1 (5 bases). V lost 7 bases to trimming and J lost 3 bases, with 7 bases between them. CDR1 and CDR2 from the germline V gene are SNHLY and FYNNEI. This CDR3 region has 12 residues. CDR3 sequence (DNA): TGTGCCAGCAAGGGGTATGGAAACACCATATATTTT. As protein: CASKGYGNTIYF.

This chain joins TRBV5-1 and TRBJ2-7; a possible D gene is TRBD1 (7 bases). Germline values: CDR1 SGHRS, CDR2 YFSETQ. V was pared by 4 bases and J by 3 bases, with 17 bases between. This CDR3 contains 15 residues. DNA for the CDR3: TGCGCCAGCAGCCCAAGGGGGGACAGTGGCTACGAGCAGTACTTC. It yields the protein CASSPRGDSGYEQYF.

The CDR3 coding sequence is TGTGCCAGCAGTGGGTTGGCCGAGCAGTACTTC. Protein product: CASSGLAEQYF. The J gene is TRBJ2-5, the V gene TRBV2; no reliable D call. Judging by the DNA end, TRBJ2-7 fits better; the J call may be wrong. In germline, CDR1 is SNHLY, CDR2 FYNNEI. The CDR3 is 11 residues long.